Listed below are T cell receptor beta chains from one sample, sequenced in a study of Ad26.COV2.S vaccination and SARS-CoV-2 variants. Only in-frame clones appear in the TCRdb table, and some are missing; sequencing was by immunoSEQ multiplex PCR. The table records roughly 250,000 clones, around nine tenths of them present only once. This sample comprised peripheral blood, obtained in a trial of Ad26.COV2.S vaccine versus placebo. The receptors shown here come from a person between 18 and 65 years old who received the Ad26.COV2.S COVID-19 vaccine or a placebo. The CDR3 runs from the conserved cysteine through the conserved F or W. A D gene is named only where the DNA matches it firmly. Only some rows state a clone size, as once, few, many or a class for expanded clones.

j_call: TRBJ1-1
d_call: -
cdr3_length: 18
v_call: TRBV6-1
clone_size: -
cdr3_nt: TGTGCCAGCAGTGAATCATATCGGGCAGATTCATTGAACACTGAAGCTTTCTTT
cdr3_aa: CASSESYRADSLNTEAFF

j_call: TRBJ2-5
d_call: -
cdr3_length: 14
v_call: TRBV5-1
clone_size: -
cdr3_nt: TGCGCCAGCAGCCGCAGGGGGGAGCGAGAGACCCAGTACTTC
cdr3_aa: CASSRRGERETQYF

j_call: TRBJ2-5
d_call: TRBD1
cdr3_length: 14
v_call: TRBV7-3
clone_size: -
cdr3_nt: TGTGCCAGCAGCCCTCAGGGGGTGGGAGAGACCCAGTACTTC
cdr3_aa: CASSPQGVGETQYF

j_call: TRBJ1-2
d_call: TRBD1
cdr3_length: 16
v_call: TRBV6-5
clone_size: few
cdr3_nt: TGTGCCAGCAGTTACTCAAGAACAGGGGGTTTAACACGCTACACCTTC
cdr3_aa: CASSYSRTGGLTRYTF

j_call: TRBJ1-5
d_call: -
cdr3_length: 16
v_call: TRBV6-1
clone_size: -
cdr3_nt: TGTGCCAGCAGTGAAGCCTTTCGGGGGGTTACCCAGCCCCAGCATTTT
cdr3_aa: CASSEAFRGVTQPQHF

j_call: TRBJ2-1
d_call: TRBD1
cdr3_length: 15
v_call: TRBV15
clone_size: -
cdr3_nt: TGTGCCACCAGCAGAGAGGGACAGGGCTTCAATGAGCAGTTCTTC
cdr3_aa: CATSREGQGFNEQFF

j_call: TRBJ2-5
d_call: TRBD2
cdr3_length: 15
v_call: TRBV30
clone_size: -
cdr3_nt: TGTGCCTGGAGTGTACCGGGCGGGAGAAGAGAGACCCAGTACTTC
cdr3_aa: CAWSVPGGRRETQYF

j_call: TRBJ1-5
d_call: -
cdr3_length: 14
v_call: TRBV4-2
clone_size: few
cdr3_nt: TGTGCCAGCAGCCAAGTAGTTAGCAATCAGCCCCAGCATTTT
cdr3_aa: CASSQVVSNQPQHF

j_call: TRBJ2-7
d_call: -
cdr3_length: 14
v_call: TRBV2
clone_size: -
cdr3_nt: TGTGCCAGCGGGACGGGAACCTGGGCCTACGAGCAGTACTTC
cdr3_aa: CASGTGTWAYEQYF

j_call: TRBJ2-1
d_call: TRBD1
cdr3_length: 16
v_call: TRBV19
clone_size: -
cdr3_nt: TGTGCCAGTAGTAGCCCTCGGACAGGGGGCTCCGATGAGCAGTTCTTC
cdr3_aa: CASSSPRTGGSDEQFF

j_call: TRBJ2-2
d_call: -
cdr3_length: 14
v_call: TRBV23-1
clone_size: -
cdr3_nt: TGCGCCAGCAGTCCCTGGACTACGGCCGGGGAGCTGTTTTTT
cdr3_aa: CASSPWTTAGELFF

j_call: TRBJ2-4
d_call: -
cdr3_length: 17
v_call: TRBV7-6
clone_size: -
cdr3_nt: TGTGCCAGCAGCGCTGCAAGGGGGGACGTAGCCAAAAACATTCAGTACTTC
cdr3_aa: CASSAARGDVAKNIQYF

j_call: TRBJ2-1
d_call: TRBD2
cdr3_length: 15
v_call: TRBV2
clone_size: -
cdr3_nt: TGTGCCAGCAGCGTAGCGGGGGGGCCGGGTCTTGAGCAGTTCTTC
cdr3_aa: CASSVAGGPGLEQFF

j_call: TRBJ2-5
d_call: TRBD2
cdr3_length: 17
v_call: TRBV4-1
clone_size: once
cdr3_nt: TGCGCCAGCAGCCAAGTTCGGACTAGCGGGGTCCAAGAGACCCAGTACTTC
cdr3_aa: CASSQVRTSGVQETQYF

j_call: TRBJ1-2
d_call: TRBD1
cdr3_length: 16
v_call: TRBV10-3
clone_size: -
cdr3_nt: TGTGCCATCAGTGATTTGAACAGGGGTTCTAACTATGGCTACACCTTC
cdr3_aa: CAISDLNRGSNYGYTF

j_call: TRBJ2-1
d_call: -
cdr3_length: 12
v_call: TRBV6-2/TRBV6-3
clone_size: once
cdr3_nt: TGTGCCAGCAGTTCGGCGGGCTATGAGCAGTTCTTC
cdr3_aa: CASSSAGYEQFF

j_call: TRBJ1-2
d_call: -
cdr3_length: 19
v_call: TRBV4-3
clone_size: -
cdr3_nt: TGCGCCAGCAGCCAACAACTACCACCGGGACACTACTCTAACTATGGCTACACCTTC
cdr3_aa: CASSQQLPPGHYSNYGYTF

j_call: TRBJ1-2
d_call: -
cdr3_length: 12
v_call: TRBV2
clone_size: -
cdr3_nt: TGTGCCAGCAAAGCAAGTAACTATGGCTACACCTTC
cdr3_aa: CASKASNYGYTF

j_call: TRBJ2-4
d_call: -
cdr3_length: 14
v_call: TRBV7-2
clone_size: few
cdr3_nt: TGTGCCAGCAGCTCGCGGGTAGCCAAAAACATTCAGTACTTC
cdr3_aa: CASSSRVAKNIQYF

j_call: TRBJ2-5
d_call: -
cdr3_length: 16
v_call: TRBV7-8
clone_size: -
cdr3_nt: TGTGCCAGCAGCTTAGCGCAGAGGGCTCCCGGAGAGACCCAGTACTTC
cdr3_aa: CASSLAQRAPGETQYF

j_call: TRBJ1-4
d_call: TRBD1
cdr3_length: 16
v_call: TRBV4-1
clone_size: -
cdr3_nt: TGCGCCAGCAGCCAAGACAGGGACAGGGACATGAAAGGACTGTTTTTT
cdr3_aa: CASSQDRDRDMKGLFF

j_call: TRBJ1-6
d_call: -
cdr3_length: 13
v_call: TRBV14
clone_size: -
cdr3_nt: TGTGCCAGCAGCCAAGGGATCGGTTCACCCCTCCACTTT
cdr3_aa: CASSQGIGSPLHF

j_call: TRBJ2-7
d_call: TRBD1
cdr3_length: 17
v_call: TRBV11-2
clone_size: -
cdr3_nt: TGTGCCAGCAGCCCGGGGACAGGGGGCGCGAGTAGTTACGAGCAGTACTTC
cdr3_aa: CASSPGTGGASSYEQYF

j_call: TRBJ2-5
d_call: TRBD2
cdr3_length: 13
v_call: TRBV11-3
clone_size: -
cdr3_nt: TGTGCCAGCAGTCCGGGGGGTCGGGAGACCCAGTACTTC
cdr3_aa: CASSPGGRETQYF

j_call: TRBJ2-3
d_call: -
cdr3_length: 16
v_call: TRBV7-9
clone_size: -
cdr3_nt: TGTGCCAGCAGCTTAAAGGGCGGGCTTAGCACAGATACGCAGTATTTT
cdr3_aa: CASSLKGGLSTDTQYF

j_call: TRBJ1-2
d_call: -
cdr3_length: 15
v_call: TRBV24-1
clone_size: -
cdr3_nt: TGTGCCACCAGTGATTCCCGAGGGGCCCGGGGTGGCTACACCTTC
cdr3_aa: CATSDSRGARGGYTF

j_call: TRBJ1-2
d_call: -
cdr3_length: 10
v_call: TRBV29-1
clone_size: -
cdr3_nt: TGCAGCGTTTTTCAGGGTGGCTACACCTTC
cdr3_aa: CSVFQGGYTF

j_call: TRBJ1-6
d_call: -
cdr3_length: 15
v_call: TRBV11-2
clone_size: -
cdr3_nt: TGTGCCACCCAGGGTGGGAGCTCCTATAATTCACCCCTCCACTTT
cdr3_aa: CATQGGSSYNSPLHF

j_call: TRBJ2-3
d_call: -
cdr3_length: 14
v_call: TRBV5-1
clone_size: -
cdr3_nt: TGCGCCAGCAGCCTGACTTTTAGTCCAGATACGCAGTATTTT
cdr3_aa: CASSLTFSPDTQYF

j_call: TRBJ1-1
d_call: -
cdr3_length: 16
v_call: TRBV11-1
clone_size: -
cdr3_nt: TGTGCCAGCAGCTTAGAAATCGGCCGGATAAACACTGAAGCTTTCTTT
cdr3_aa: CASSLEIGRINTEAFF

j_call: TRBJ1-5
d_call: -
cdr3_length: 17
v_call: TRBV24-1
clone_size: -
cdr3_nt: TGTGCCACCAGTGGGCGAGAGGCTTCGGACCTTAATCAGCCCCAGCATTTT
cdr3_aa: CATSGREASDLNQPQHF

j_call: TRBJ2-2
d_call: -
cdr3_length: 16
v_call: TRBV5-1
clone_size: -
cdr3_nt: TGCGCCAGCAGCCCTGGTGGTCTAGCCGACACCGGGGAGCTGTTTTTT
cdr3_aa: CASSPGGLADTGELFF

j_call: TRBJ2-5
d_call: TRBD2
cdr3_length: 14
v_call: TRBV18
clone_size: -
cdr3_nt: TGTGCCAGCTCACCTCAGGCGGGAGAAGAGACCCAGTACTTC
cdr3_aa: CASSPQAGEETQYF

j_call: TRBJ2-1
d_call: TRBD2
cdr3_length: 15
v_call: TRBV25-1
clone_size: -
cdr3_nt: TGTGCCAGCAGTGAACACGGGGGGGCGTCTAATGAGCAGTTCTTC
cdr3_aa: CASSEHGGASNEQFF

j_call: TRBJ2-1
d_call: TRBD2
cdr3_length: 14
v_call: TRBV5-1
clone_size: -
cdr3_nt: TGCGCCAGCAGGGGGACGGGACTACACAATGAGCAGTTCTTC
cdr3_aa: CASRGTGLHNEQFF

j_call: TRBJ2-3
d_call: -
cdr3_length: 13
v_call: TRBV15
clone_size: -
cdr3_nt: TGTGCCACCAGCAGAGATTTTAAGGATGAGGAGTATTTT
cdr3_aa: CATSRDFKDEEYF

j_call: TRBJ2-7
d_call: -
cdr3_length: 14
v_call: TRBV30
clone_size: -
cdr3_nt: TGTGCCTGGAATGACAGGCCCAATACCTACGAGCAGTACTTC
cdr3_aa: CAWNDRPNTYEQYF

j_call: TRBJ1-5
d_call: -
cdr3_length: 15
v_call: TRBV5-1
clone_size: -
cdr3_nt: TGCGCCAGCAGCGAGGGCACAGACCGCAGTCAGCCCCAGCATTTT
cdr3_aa: CASSEGTDRSQPQHF

j_call: TRBJ1-6
d_call: TRBD1
cdr3_length: 15
v_call: TRBV7-9
clone_size: few
cdr3_nt: TGTGCCAGCAGCGTTGGGGACAGGGAGGATTCACCCCTCCACTTT
cdr3_aa: CASSVGDREDSPLHF

j_call: TRBJ2-2
d_call: -
cdr3_length: 13
v_call: TRBV11-2
clone_size: -
cdr3_nt: TGTGCCAGCAGCTTGACAAACACCGGGGAGCTGTTTTTT
cdr3_aa: CASSLTNTGELFF

j_call: TRBJ2-3
d_call: -
cdr3_length: 11
v_call: TRBV6-5
clone_size: -
cdr3_nt: TGTGCCAGCAGTCATACAGATACGCAGTATTTT
cdr3_aa: CASSHTDTQYF

j_call: TRBJ1-4
d_call: TRBD1
cdr3_length: 13
v_call: TRBV30
clone_size: -
cdr3_nt: TGTGCCTGGAGGGGACAGCCTAATGAAAAACTGTTTTTT
cdr3_aa: CAWRGQPNEKLFF

j_call: TRBJ1-1
d_call: -
cdr3_length: 16
v_call: TRBV4-2
clone_size: -
cdr3_nt: TGTGCCAGCAGCCAAGTTAACAGGGCGGTGAACACTGAAGCTTTCTTT
cdr3_aa: CASSQVNRAVNTEAFF

j_call: TRBJ2-1
d_call: -
cdr3_length: 13
v_call: TRBV11-2
clone_size: -
cdr3_nt: TGTGCCAGCAGCTCTCGGGTAGCACATGAGCAGTTCTTC
cdr3_aa: CASSSRVAHEQFF

j_call: TRBJ2-3
d_call: -
cdr3_length: 15
v_call: TRBV11-2
clone_size: -
cdr3_nt: TGTGCCAGCACCCGAGCCCAGCCCCTCACAGATACGCAGTATTTT
cdr3_aa: CASTRAQPLTDTQYF

j_call: TRBJ1-2
d_call: -
cdr3_length: 13
v_call: TRBV4-2
clone_size: -
cdr3_nt: TGTGCCAGCAGCCAACGGGACTCAGAGGGCTACACCTTC
cdr3_aa: CASSQRDSEGYTF

j_call: TRBJ2-2
d_call: -
cdr3_length: 13
v_call: TRBV19
clone_size: -
cdr3_nt: TGTGCTACTATTAAGGGTTGGGCCGGGGAGCTGTTTTTT
cdr3_aa: CATIKGWAGELFF

j_call: TRBJ2-1
d_call: TRBD2
cdr3_length: 16
v_call: TRBV27
clone_size: -
cdr3_nt: TGTGCCAGCAGCCCCGGGGGCGGGAGGTCCTACAATGAGCAGTTCTTC
cdr3_aa: CASSPGGGRSYNEQFF

j_call: TRBJ1-2
d_call: TRBD1
cdr3_length: 15
v_call: TRBV13
clone_size: -
cdr3_nt: TGTGCCAGCAGTCACACCGGGACAGGGGGTTATGGCTACACCTTC
cdr3_aa: CASSHTGTGGYGYTF

j_call: TRBJ2-3
d_call: TRBD2
cdr3_length: 16
v_call: TRBV3-1/TRBV3-2
clone_size: -
cdr3_nt: TGTGCCAGCAGCCAACATCCCGGGGGGAATGTAGATACGCAGTATTTT
cdr3_aa: CASSQHPGGNVDTQYF

j_call: TRBJ1-5
d_call: -
cdr3_length: 14
v_call: TRBV7-2
clone_size: -
cdr3_nt: TGTGCCAGCACGGGCGCAGGGGCGGGTGAGCCCCAGCATTTT
cdr3_aa: CASTGAGAGEPQHF

j_call: TRBJ2-7
d_call: -
cdr3_length: 15
v_call: TRBV3-1/TRBV3-2
clone_size: -
cdr3_nt: TGTGCCAGCAGCCAAGATCCCCGTTCCTCCTACGAGCAGTACTTC
cdr3_aa: CASSQDPRSSYEQYF

j_call: TRBJ1-2
d_call: -
cdr3_length: 12
v_call: TRBV12-3/TRBV12-4
clone_size: once
cdr3_nt: TGTGCCAGCAGTTTTATAAACTATGGCTACACCTTC
cdr3_aa: CASSFINYGYTF

j_call: TRBJ2-5
d_call: TRBD2
cdr3_length: 15
v_call: TRBV4-3
clone_size: -
cdr3_nt: TGCGCCAGCAGCCAAGGGGGCGGGAGGCAAGAGACCCAGTACTTC
cdr3_aa: CASSQGGGRQETQYF

j_call: TRBJ1-1
d_call: -
cdr3_length: 13
v_call: TRBV9
clone_size: -
cdr3_nt: TGTGCCAGCAGCTCCCCCGGGAACACTGAAGCTTTCTTT
cdr3_aa: CASSSPGNTEAFF

j_call: TRBJ2-2
d_call: -
cdr3_length: 15
v_call: TRBV7-3
clone_size: -
cdr3_nt: TGTGCCAGCAGCTCTGACAGGAGACACACCGGGGAGCTGTTTTTT
cdr3_aa: CASSSDRRHTGELFF

j_call: TRBJ2-3
d_call: -
cdr3_length: 15
v_call: TRBV21-1
clone_size: -
cdr3_nt: TGTGCCAGCAGCAAAGGGAGGGGGTGGTCGGATACGCAGTATTTT
cdr3_aa: CASSKGRGWSDTQYF

j_call: TRBJ2-4
d_call: -
cdr3_length: 14
v_call: TRBV7-2
clone_size: -
cdr3_nt: TGTGCCAGCAGCTTCTCTTTAGCCAAAAACATTCAGTACTTC
cdr3_aa: CASSFSLAKNIQYF

j_call: TRBJ1-1
d_call: -
cdr3_length: 13
v_call: TRBV19
clone_size: -
cdr3_nt: TGTGCCAGTAGTATAAAGGGTGCCACTGAAGCTTTCTTT
cdr3_aa: CASSIKGATEAFF